This entry lists 18 T cell receptor beta chains sequenced from one sample in a study of blood T cell repertoires in COVID-19. TCRdb's table, derived via immunoSEQ multiplex PCR, lists solely in-frame clones and lacks some. The table lists about 110,000 clones, approximately 85% of them singletons. Sample: peripheral blood. The receptors come from a woman aged 55-70 years with acute or convalescent COVID-19.

The rearrangement uses TRBV11-2 and TRBJ1-6, with 7 nucleotides matching TRBD1. V shed 5 bases and J 9 bases; nucleotides not matched to a gene: 7. The length of the CDR3 is 14 residues. From germline, CDR1 is SGHAT and CDR2 FQNNGV. The CDR3 protein is CASSPRQGGSPLHF. The CDR3 DNA reads as TGTGCCAGCAGCCCCCGACAGGGTGGTTCACCCCTCCACTTT.

With regard to this clone: This sample also contains other DNA sequences that code for the same CDR3. The rearrangement links TRBV3-1 (or the pseudogene TRBV3-2) to TRBJ1-1, with 7 bases that match TRBD1. The CDR3 runs 14 residues. The V and J ends lost 4 bases and 1 base, in that order; junction bases with no gene match: 3. In germline, CDR1 is LGHDT, CDR2 YNNKEL (reference sequence). The CDR3 loop is CASSLGTANTEAFF. For the CDR3, the DNA is TGTGCCAGCAGCCTGGGGACAGCGAACACTGAAGCTTTCTTT.

V usage is TRBV5-1 and J usage is TRBJ1-6; 10 bases are shared with TRBD1. The CDR3 is 17 residues long. Germline trimming cut 5 bases from V and 4 bases from J; bases unmatched to any gene: 9. CDR1 and CDR2 from the germline V gene are SGHRS and YFSETQ. In DNA, the CDR3 is TGCGCCAGCAGACGAGGACAGGGGGGTCTGTATAATTCACCCCTCCACTTT. Protein product: CASRRGQGGLYNSPLHF.

The genes are TRBV4-3 and TRBJ1-1, with TRBD1 matching over 7 bases. The germline V gene encodes CDR1 LGHNA and CDR2 YSLEER. This CDR3 spans 15 amino acids. Trimming at V came to 2 bases and at J to 6 bases, leaving 9 bases not matched to a gene. In DNA form, the CDR3 reads TGCGCCAGCAGCCAAAAGACAGGGTCGGTGTCTGAAGCTTTCTTT. Protein: CASSQKTGSVSEAFF.

The chain links TRBV11-2 to TRBJ1-1, with TRBD1 as a possible D gene (6 bases). The germline gives CDR1 SGHAT, CDR2 FQNNGV. Deletions cut 5 bases from V and 4 bases from J, with 14 bases between. CDR3 size: 14 residues. DNA of the CDR3: TGTGCCAGCAGCGCTGTACAGGGTATCACTGAAGCTTTCTTT. Its protein product is CASSAVQGITEAFF.

The chain couples TRBV6-2 or TRBV6-3 to TRBJ1-5, with D unresolved. V lost 2 bases, J lost 2 bases, and 7 bases lay in between. This CDR3 comprises 14 residues. Looked up from germline, CDR1 is MNHEY and CDR2 is SVGEGT. CDR3 in DNA: TGTGCCAGCAGTTACGCTCCAGGCAATCAGCCCCAGCATTTT. Translating it yields CASSYAPGNQPQHF.

The V gene is TRBV3-1 (or the pseudogene TRBV3-2), the J gene TRBJ2-1; 11 positions match TRBD2. The CDR3 extends over 15 amino acids. The ends lost 3 bases at V and 3 bases at J; junction bases unmatched: 1. Per germline, CDR1 LGHDT and CDR2 YNNKEL (reference sequence). The CDR3 here is CASSQTSGNYNEQFF. CDR3 bases: TGTGCCAGCAGCCAGACTAGCGGGAACTACAATGAGCAGTTCTTC.

The chain joins TRBV11-3 to TRBJ1-1, with D uncertain. Germline lookup yields CDR1 SGHNT and CDR2 YENEEA. Trimming left V 3 bases short and J 5 bases short, with 13 bases between. This CDR3 spans 14 amino acids. For the CDR3, the DNA is TGTGCCAGCAGCTTCGCGGGCCAAGGGACTGAAGCTTTCTTT. Protein: CASSFAGQGTEAFF.

Only a few counts were recorded for this clone. The chain uses TRBV5-4 and TRBJ2-5; possible D gene TRBD2, 5 bases. From germline, CDR1 is SGHNT and CDR2 YYREEE (reference sequence). CDR3 length equals 17 residues. Trimming shortened V by 0 bases and J by 0 bases, and 15 bases separated the two germline ends. CDR3 amino acids: CASSLESSRTNQETQYF. CDR3 sequence (DNA): TGTGCCAGCAGCTTGGAATCTAGCCGAACAAACCAAGAGACCCAGTACTTC.

This chain links TRBV7-9 with TRBJ2-1; D possibly corresponds to TRBD2 (6 bases). CDR1 and CDR2 (germline): SEHNR, FQNEAQ (reference sequence). Trimming pared 0 bases from V and 6 bases from J, leaving 12 bases between. The CDR3 loop spans 15 amino acids. The CDR3 DNA is TGTGCCAGCAGCTTAGCGGGCGGGGCTGGCAATGAGCAGTTCTTC. Translating gives CASSLAGGAGNEQFF.

The genes are TRBV6-5 and TRBJ2-5; the D gene is possibly TRBD2 (5 bases). Germline CDR1 and CDR2: MNHEY and SVGAGI. The CDR3 sequence is 11 residues long. Deletions cut 8 bases from V and 3 bases from J, with 7 bases between. In DNA, the CDR3 is TGTGCCAGCCGAGGGAAAGAGACCCAGTACTTC. It codes for CASRGKETQYF.

This clone was observed a single time. CDR3 DNA sequence: TGTGCCAGCAGCCAACCGGGGGGGGAGACCCAGTACTTC. Translation gives CASSQPGGETQYF. This rearrangement joins TRBV3-1 (or the pseudogene TRBV3-2) to TRBJ2-5; 8 positions agree with TRBD2. The CDR3 is 13 amino acids. The V and J ends lost 2 bases and 5 bases, in that order; junction bases with no gene match: 1. Germline loops: CDR1 LGHDT, CDR2 YNNKEL (reference sequence).

This clone was counted between two and nine times. The chain is built from TRBV12-5 and TRBJ1-5, with TRBD1 as a possible D gene (6 bases). In germline, CDR1 is LGHNT, CDR2 FRNRAP. With 5 bases removed from V and 7 bases from J, the gap between germline ends came to 15 bases. There are 14 residues in the CDR3. CDR3 sequence (DNA): TGTGCTAGTGGTACGGACAGTGCTAAGCAGCCCCAGCATTTT. As protein: CASGTDSAKQPQHF.

This clone was found once. The chain has TRBV12-3 or TRBV12-4 and TRBJ2-1, with a tentative D call TRBD2 (6 bases). CDR3 length: 13 amino acids. The V and J ends lost 4 bases and 5 bases respectively, with 9 bases between them. CDR3 region: CASSWGGNNEQFF. The CDR3 DNA reads as TGTGCCAGCAGTTGGGGCGGGAACAATGAGCAGTTCTTC.

V gene TRBV7-3 combines with J gene TRBJ2-1; 8 bases fit TRBD2. CDR3 length: 16 residues. The germline V gene has CDR1 SGHTA and CDR2 FQGTGA. After removal of 5 bases from V and 2 bases from J, the junction contained 8 bases not matched to a gene. Here the CDR3 DNA reads TGTGCCAGCAGCCCCCGGCGGGGGGCCCCCTACAATGAGCAGTTCTTC. Translation gives CASSPRRGAPYNEQFF.

This clone appeared a few times. V usage is TRBV4-3 and J usage is TRBJ1-6; unclear D gene. The CDR3 has 13 residues. Trimming took 3 bases from V and 12 from J, leaving 12 bases between them. CDR1 is LGHNA, CDR2 YSLEER, per germline. The CDR3 here is CASSQEVGGPLHF. CDR3 nucleotide sequence: TGCGCCAGCAGCCAGGAAGTGGGAGGACCCCTCCACTTT.

The chain recombines TRBV7-2 with TRBJ2-5; 9 bases line up with TRBD1. The V and J ends lost 4 bases and 14 bases, in that order; junction bases with no gene match: 8. Germline V lookup: CDR1 SGHTA, CDR2 FQGNSA. The CDR3 consists of 12 residues. CDR3 residues: CASSWGQGGVYF. CDR3 DNA sequence: TGTGCCAGCAGCTGGGGACAGGGTGGGGTATACTTC.

The chain has TRBV18 and TRBJ2-2; D unclear. V shed 2 bases and J shed 5 bases, with 9 bases lying between them. Germline assignment: CDR1 KGHSH and CDR2 LQKENI. CDR3 length: 14 residues. In DNA form, the CDR3 reads TGTGCCAGCTCACCAGGCCATTCTACCGGGGAGCTGTTTTTT. Encoded protein: CASSPGHSTGELFF.